This T cell receptor (beta chain) is from a study of identical twins. Broader study findings: Out-of-frame alpha sequences that twins shared showed excess low generation probability.

This clonotype has more than one count but fewer than ten. No antigen is known for it. Template switching created a universal primer site, and the cDNA included unique molecular identifiers. TCRdb reprocessed the 5' RACE reads with MiXCR, giving one entry per CDR3 protein. The data show hundreds of thousands of distinct CDR3 sequences, with around 6.6% seen just once and 3.5% to 4% held by the top ten. The CDR3 is made up of 16 amino acids. Germline CDR1 reads SEHNR; CDR2 reads FQNEAQ (reference sequence). Trimming removed 1 base at V and 2 bases at J, with 14 bases between. This same sample was also taken into another study, of yellow fever vaccine responses in identical twins.

This TCR derives from a woman between 18 and 30 years old in good health. This rearrangement joins TRBV7-9 to TRBJ2-5; possibly TRBD2 for D (6 bases). Source material: memory (CD45RO+) T cells sorted from blood. CDR3 amino acids: CASSLGAGGGQETQYF. Written as DNA, the CDR3 is TGTGCCAGCAGCTTAGGGGCTGGGGGAGGACAAGAGACCCAGTACTTC. The whole variable domain, filled in from reference TRBV7-9 and TRBJ2-5, reads DTGVSQNPRHKITKRGQNVTFRCDPISEHNRLYWYRQTLGQGPEFLTYFQNEAQLEKSRLLSDRFSAERPKGSFSTLEIQRTEQGDSAMYLCASSLGAGGGQETQYFGPGTRLLVL.